A single sample gave rise to the 30 T cell receptor beta chains below, sequenced in a study of cytomegalovirus exposure and HLA in healthy donors. The PCR ran on 60 Vbeta and 13 Jbeta primers. Produced via immunoSEQ multiplex PCR; TCRdb's table is partial and in-frame only. The data hold 150,000 to 200,000 clones, with around 82% observed a single time. The sample comprised PBMCs. The source of these receptors is a woman in her twenties or thirties in good health and CMV-seropositive.

The rearrangement links TRBV9 to TRBJ2-7; D may be TRBD1 (6 bases). This CDR3 comprises 13 residues. Trimming removed 7 bases at V and 0 bases at J, with 11 bases between. CDR1 and CDR2 from the germline V gene are SGDLS and YYNGEE. The CDR3: CASQGQSSYEQYF. DNA for the CDR3: TGTGCCAGCCAGGGGCAGAGCTCCTACGAGCAGTACTTC.

This clone was picked up a small number of times. J is TRBJ1-2 and V is TRBV6-6; the D is unclear. The CDR3 is 12 residues long. Germline V gives CDR1 MNHNY, CDR2 SVGAGI (reference sequence). V lost 5 bases and J lost 3, with 7 bases in between. CDR3 DNA sequence: TGTGCCAGCAGTACACGGGACTATGGCTACACCTTC. Translating gives CASSTRDYGYTF.

The chain recombines TRBV6-1 with TRBJ2-7; a possible D gene is TRBD1 (6 bases). Germline V gene lookup returns CDR1 MNHNS and CDR2 SASEGT. The CDR3 consists of 14 residues. The V end lost 3 bases, the J end lost 2 bases, and 11 bases lay between the germline ends. CDR3 bases: TGTGCCAGCAGTGATTGGGACACCGCCTACGAGCAGTACTTC. It specifies CASSDWDTAYEQYF.

J is TRBJ2-5 and V is TRBV7-2; 10 nucleotides line up with TRBD2. The CDR3 is 16 residues long. In germline, CDR1 is SGHTA, CDR2 FQGNSA. V dropped 4 bases and J dropped 2; count of bases not matched to a gene: 7. CDR3 coding DNA: TGTGCCAGCAGCTACCGTAGCGGGGGGTTACAAGAGACCCAGTACTTC. Encoded protein: CASSYRSGGLQETQYF. The whole variable domain, filled in from reference TRBV7-2 and TRBJ2-5, reads GAGVSQSPSNKVTEKGKDVELRCDPISGHTALYWYRQSLGQGLEFLIYFQGNSAPDKSGLPSDRFSAERTGGSVSTLTIQRTQQEDSAVYLCASSYRSGGLQETQYFGPGTRLLVL.

This chain uses TRBV6-1 with TRBJ1-6; 9 nucleotides align to TRBD1. Germline CDR1 reads MNHNS; CDR2 reads SASEGT. The CDR3 contains 16 residues. Germline trimming cut 4 bases from V and 7 bases from J; bases unmatched to any gene: 8. CDR3 bases: TGTGCCAGCAGTGGCCGGGACAGGGAGTACAATTCACCCCTCCACTTT. This gives the protein CASSGRDREYNSPLHF.

In this sample, this clone turned up a few times. The J gene is TRBJ2-7, the V gene TRBV4-3; 10 bases agree with TRBD2. V was clipped by 4 bases and J by 6 bases; unmatched bases: 9. The CDR3 is made up of 15 amino acids. Germline V gene lookup returns CDR1 LGHNA and CDR2 YSLEER. In DNA, the CDR3 is TGCGCCAGCAGCCTCATAGCGGGGGGAACACGCGAGCAGTACTTC. Its translation: CASSLIAGGTREQYF.

The genes are TRBV30 and TRBJ2-7, with a tentative D call TRBD1 (5 bases). Trimming cost V 0 bases and J 6 bases, with 6 bases left between them. This CDR3 is built from 11 residues. Germline V CDR1 and CDR2: GTSNPN, SVGIG (reference sequence). The CDR3 reads CAWSVGPEQYF. The CDR3 DNA sequence: TGTGCCTGGAGTGTGGGGCCCGAGCAGTACTTC.

This chain joins TRBV4-1 and TRBJ2-7, with TRBD1 identical over 9 bases. The CDR3 contains 18 residues. The V and J ends lost 0 bases and 0 bases, in that order; junction bases with no gene match: 9. Germline V gene data show CDR1 as MGHRA and CDR2 as YSYEKL. CDR3 DNA sequence: TGCGCCAGCAGCCAAGATAATTTAGGGACAGGGTACTCCTACGAGCAGTACTTC. Translating it yields CASSQDNLGTGYSYEQYF.

This chain uses TRBV4-2 with TRBJ2-3; 8 nucleotides align to TRBD2. CDR1 is LGHNA, CDR2 YNFKEQ, per germline. The J segment lost 5 bases and the V segment lost 0 bases, leaving 4 bases of the junction unmatched. The CDR3 is 15 residues long. The CDR3 reads CASSQDLTSEDTQYF. The CDR3 DNA is TGTGCCAGCAGCCAAGATCTGACTAGCGAAGATACGCAGTATTTT.

V is TRBV2 and J is TRBJ2-7; TRBD1 agrees at 9 bases. The germline gives CDR1 SNHLY, CDR2 FYNNEI. After removal of 7 bases from V and 4 bases from J, the junction contained 8 bases not matched to a gene. The CDR3 is made up of 14 amino acids. CDR3 loop: CASKGTGRGYEQYF. Written as DNA, the CDR3 is TGTGCCAGCAAGGGGACAGGGAGGGGTTACGAGCAGTACTTC.

The chain is built from TRBV19 and TRBJ2-5; TRBD2 matches at 7 bases. The CDR3 extends over 12 amino acids. Germline V gene lookup returns CDR1 LNHDA and CDR2 SQIVND (reference sequence). CDR3 loop: CATGRGGETQYF. The DNA of the CDR3 is TGTGCTACTGGGAGGGGCGGGGAGACCCAGTACTTC.

V usage is TRBV28 and J usage is TRBJ2-1; 7 nucleotides align to TRBD1. After removal of 6 bases from V and 3 bases from J, the junction contained 11 bases not matched to a gene. This CDR3 is built from 16 residues. Germline V gene sequence: CDR1 MDHEN, CDR2 SYDVKM. CDR3 sequence reads: CASRTIDRVYYNEQFF. The CDR3 region has the DNA TGTGCCAGCAGAACAATCGACAGGGTTTACTACAATGAGCAGTTCTTC.

The sample holds a few counts of this clone. This chain connects TRBV4-2 to TRBJ1-3; D gene uncertain. CDR3 size: 15 residues. V lost 0 bases, J lost 0 bases, and 6 bases lay in between. Per germline, CDR1 LGHNA and CDR2 YNFKEQ. This CDR3 is CASSQEGSSGNTIYF. The CDR3, as DNA: TGTGCCAGCAGCCAAGAAGGGAGCTCTGGAAACACCATATATTTT.

The chain couples TRBV4-2 to TRBJ2-7, with D unclear. Germline V gives CDR1 LGHNA, CDR2 YNFKEQ. The ends were cut back, 0 bases at V and 0 bases at J, with 9 bases in the middle. The CDR3 loop spans 15 amino acids. The CDR3, as DNA: TGTGCCAGCAGCCAAGAGGCGGCCAGCTCCTACGAGCAGTACTTC. Its protein is CASSQEAASSYEQYF.

This sequence joins TRBV4-1 and TRBJ1-4; no clear D gene. The V end was cut by 2 bases, the J end by 4 bases, with 11 bases between. The CDR3 runs 15 residues. The germline V gene encodes CDR1 MGHRA and CDR2 YSYEKL. DNA for the CDR3: TGCGCCAGCAGCCAACGCAACTCGATTAATGAAAAACTGTTTTTT. This codes for CASSQRNSINEKLFF.

This chain connects TRBV7-3 to TRBJ1-1; D is undetermined. This CDR3 is 15 amino acids long. V dropped 5 bases and J dropped 1 base, with 14 bases sitting between them. Germline V gives CDR1 SGHTA, CDR2 FQGTGA. This chain's CDR3 is CASSPLRAQNTEAFF. The CDR3 DNA reads TGTGCCAGCAGCCCTCTGAGGGCTCAGAACACTGAAGCTTTCTTT.

This clone showed up just a few times. The V gene is TRBV6-5, the J gene TRBJ2-2; D perhaps matches TRBD1 (6 bases). V lost 4 bases and J lost 4, with 13 bases in between. Germline V gives CDR1 MNHEY, CDR2 SVGAGI. The CDR3 length is 15 residues. CDR3: CASSSGTSSTGELFF. Here the CDR3 DNA reads TGTGCCAGCAGTTCCGGGACATCATCCACCGGGGAGCTGTTTTTT.

The CDR3 DNA sequence: TGTGCCAGCAGCCAAGATTCCCCGGGTCACATTCAGTACTTC. Translation: CASSQDSPGHIQYF. This chain uses TRBV4-2 with TRBJ2-4; D is ambiguous. Germline V gene lookup returns CDR1 LGHNA and CDR2 YNFKEQ. V lost 0 bases to trimming and J lost 8 bases, with 11 bases between them. The CDR3 is 14 residues long.

The V and J genes are TRBV30 and TRBJ2-3, with 7 bases identical to TRBD1. Losses at the gene ends were 0 bases for V and 0 bases for J; bases not matched to a gene: 12. The CDR3 has 18 amino acids. Per the germline V gene, CDR1 is GTSNPN and CDR2 is SVGIG (reference sequence). The CDR3 DNA reads TGTGCCTGGAGTGTACCCCGTCAGGGACAGACTAGCACAGATACGCAGTATTTT. It is translated as CAWSVPRQGQTSTDTQYF.

The chain joins TRBV13 to TRBJ2-7, with a tentative D call TRBD2 (7 bases). The CDR3 loop spans 15 amino acids. Germline assignment: CDR1 PRHDT and CDR2 FYEKMQ (reference sequence). The V and J ends lost 4 bases and 5 bases respectively, with 18 bases between them. The CDR3 region is CASSSGAGANDEQYF. The CDR3 DNA reads TGTGCCAGCAGCTCGGGGGCGGGGGCTAACGACGAGCAGTACTTC.

V usage is TRBV6-5 and J usage is TRBJ1-3, with D perhaps matching TRBD1 (6 bases). V was cut by 0 bases and J by 3 bases, with 9 bases left in between. This CDR3 has 15 residues. From germline, CDR1 is MNHEY and CDR2 SVGAGI. CDR3 amino acids: CASSYSSQGGNTIYF. CDR3 in DNA: TGTGCCAGCAGTTACTCGTCACAGGGTGGAAACACCATATATTTT.

The chain has TRBV4-3 and TRBJ1-2; TRBD1 is a possible D gene (5 bases). Trimming cost V 0 bases and J 4 bases, with 15 bases left between them. The CDR3 length is 16 residues. Germline V gives CDR1 LGHNA, CDR2 YSLEER. CDR3 residues: CASSQDGQGLGYGYTF. CDR3 sequence (DNA): TGCGCCAGCAGCCAAGATGGTCAGGGCTTGGGCTATGGCTACACCTTC.

This clone turned up a few times. The chain uses TRBV7-7 and TRBJ2-7; tentatively, D is TRBD1 (6 bases). Germline values: CDR1 SSHAT, CDR2 FNYEAQ (reference sequence). V lost 5 bases and J lost 2, with 16 bases in between. CDR3 length: 15 residues. CDR3 residues: CASSPGRDTPYEQYF. The CDR3, as DNA: TGTGCCAGCAGCCCGGGCCGGGACACCCCCTACGAGCAGTACTTC. Variable domain in full (rest from reference TRBV7-7 and TRBJ2-7): GAGVSQSPRYKVTKRGQDVTLRCDPISSHATLYWYQQALGQGPEFLTYFNYEAQPDKSGLPSDRFSAERPEGSISTLTIQRTEQRDSAMYRCASSPGRDTPYEQYFGPGTRLTVT.

The chain carries TRBV25-1 and TRBJ2-1; D is uncertain. CDR3 length: 11 residues. From germline, CDR1 is MGHDK and CDR2 SYGVNS. V was trimmed by 4 bases and J by 5 bases, leaving 3 bases between them. CDR3 nucleotides: TGTGCCAGCAGTGCTGACAATGAGCAGTTCTTC. It yields the protein CASSADNEQFF.

The chain has TRBV5-1 and TRBJ1-2; the match to TRBD1 covers 8 bases. The germline gives CDR1 SGHRS, CDR2 YFSETQ. V shed 3 bases and J 7 bases; nucleotides not matched to a gene: 5. The CDR3 has 13 amino acids. The CDR3: CASSSGQGLGYTF. CDR3 in DNA: TGCGCCAGCAGCTCCGGACAGGGACTTGGCTACACCTTC.

This clone was found a few times. This chain uses TRBV5-1 with TRBJ1-5, with D hard to call. Germline CDR1 reads SGHRS; CDR2 reads YFSETQ. V was pared by 0 bases and J by 3 bases, with 10 bases between. This CDR3 spans 15 amino acids. The CDR3 is CASSLEPGFNQPQHF. The CDR3 DNA reads TGCGCCAGCAGCTTGGAGCCCGGTTTCAATCAGCCCCAGCATTTT.

The rearrangement links TRBV19 to TRBJ2-7; 7 bases agree with TRBD1. The CDR3 loop spans 15 amino acids. Germline-derived CDR1 and CDR2 are LNHDA and SQIVND (reference sequence). The trim removed 2 bases at V and 0 bases at J, leaving 4 bases unmatched. CDR3 coding DNA: TGTGCCAGTAGTATACGGACAGGAGACTCCTACGAGCAGTACTTC. Amino acid sequence: CASSIRTGDSYEQYF.

The chain has TRBV5-4 and TRBJ1-2; tentatively, D is TRBD1 (5 bases). The V gene's germline CDR1 is SGHNT and CDR2 YYREEE (reference sequence). This CDR3 has 14 amino acids. Trimming removed 0 bases from V and 6 bases from J, with 12 bases in between. DNA of the CDR3: TGTGCCAGCAGCTTGGACAGGACCGGCCATGGCTACACCTTC. It translates to CASSLDRTGHGYTF.

In this sample, this clone turned up once. The rearrangement uses TRBV4-1 and TRBJ1-4, with 7 bases lining up with TRBD1. The CDR3 has 16 amino acids. Unmatched junction bases numbered 8, after V lost 5 bases and J lost 2 bases. The V gene's germline CDR1 is MGHRA and CDR2 YSYEKL. Here the CDR3 reads CASSELYRGTNEKLFF. For the CDR3, the DNA is TGCGCCAGCAGCGAGCTTTACAGGGGCACTAATGAAAAACTGTTTTTT.

This clone has a handful of counts. The chain employs TRBV7-9 and TRBJ2-3; possible D gene TRBD1, 6 bases. The V and J ends lost 4 bases and 6 bases respectively, with 20 bases between them. CDR1 and CDR2 (germline): SEHNR, FQNEAQ (reference sequence). The CDR3 contains 16 residues. This chain's CDR3 is CASSSATAYDRDTQYF. CDR3 nucleotide sequence: TGTGCCAGCAGCTCCGCCACGGCCTACGACAGGGATACGCAGTATTTT.